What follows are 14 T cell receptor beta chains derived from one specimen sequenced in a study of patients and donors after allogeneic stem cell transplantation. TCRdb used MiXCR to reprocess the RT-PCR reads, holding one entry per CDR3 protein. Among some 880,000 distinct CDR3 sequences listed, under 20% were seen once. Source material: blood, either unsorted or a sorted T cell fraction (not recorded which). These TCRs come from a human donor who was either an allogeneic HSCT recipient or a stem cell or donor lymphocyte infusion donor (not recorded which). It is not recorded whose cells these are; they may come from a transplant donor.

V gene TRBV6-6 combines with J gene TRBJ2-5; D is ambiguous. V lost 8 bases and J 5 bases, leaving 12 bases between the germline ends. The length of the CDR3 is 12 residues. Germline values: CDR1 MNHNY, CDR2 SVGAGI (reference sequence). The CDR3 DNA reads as TGTGCCAGCTGGGGTAGGAAGGAGACCCAGTACTTC. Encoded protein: CASWGRKETQYF.

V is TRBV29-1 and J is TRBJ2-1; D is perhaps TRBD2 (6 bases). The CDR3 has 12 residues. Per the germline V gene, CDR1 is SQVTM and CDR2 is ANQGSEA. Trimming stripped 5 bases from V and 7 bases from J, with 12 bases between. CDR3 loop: CSVRASDNEQFF. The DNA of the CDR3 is TGCAGCGTTAGGGCTAGCGATAATGAGCAGTTCTTC.

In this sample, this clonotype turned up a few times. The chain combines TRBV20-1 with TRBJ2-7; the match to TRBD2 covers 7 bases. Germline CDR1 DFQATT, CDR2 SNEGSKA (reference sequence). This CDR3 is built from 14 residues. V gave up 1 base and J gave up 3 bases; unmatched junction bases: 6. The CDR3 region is CSARVPSGDYEQYF. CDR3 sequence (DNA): TGCAGTGCTAGAGTCCCTAGCGGAGACTACGAGCAGTACTTC.

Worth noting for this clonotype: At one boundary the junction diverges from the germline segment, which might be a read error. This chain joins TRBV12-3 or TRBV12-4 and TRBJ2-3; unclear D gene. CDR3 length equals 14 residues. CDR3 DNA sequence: TGTGCCAGCAGCCCGTTTGATCTCACATATACGCAGTATTTT. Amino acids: CASSPFDLTYTQYF.

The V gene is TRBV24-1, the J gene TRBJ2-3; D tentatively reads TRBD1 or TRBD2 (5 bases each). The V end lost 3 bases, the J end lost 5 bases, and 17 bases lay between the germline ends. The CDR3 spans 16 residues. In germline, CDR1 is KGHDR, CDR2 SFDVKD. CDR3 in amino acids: CATSDKGKRAVDTQYF. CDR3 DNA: TGTGCCACCAGTGATAAGGGGAAGAGAGCGGTAGATACGCAGTATTTT.

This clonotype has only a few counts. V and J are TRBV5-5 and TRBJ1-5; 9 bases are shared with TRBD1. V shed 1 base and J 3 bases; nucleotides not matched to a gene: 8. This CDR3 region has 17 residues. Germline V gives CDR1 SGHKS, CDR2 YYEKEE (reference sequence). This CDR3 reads CASSLTGGAANNQPQHF. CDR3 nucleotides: TGTGCCAGCAGCTTGACAGGGGGCGCGGCTAACAATCAGCCCCAGCATTTT.

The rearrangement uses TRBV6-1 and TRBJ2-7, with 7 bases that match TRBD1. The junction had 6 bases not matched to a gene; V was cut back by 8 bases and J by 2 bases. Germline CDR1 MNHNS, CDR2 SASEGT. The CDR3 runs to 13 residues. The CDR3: CASGNRGPYEQYF. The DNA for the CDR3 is TGTGCCAGCGGTAACAGGGGACCCTACGAGCAGTACTTC.

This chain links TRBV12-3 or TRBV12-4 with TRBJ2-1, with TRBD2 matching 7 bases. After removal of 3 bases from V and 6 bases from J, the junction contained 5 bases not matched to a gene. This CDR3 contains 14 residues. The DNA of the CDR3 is TGTGCCAGCAGTTTGGCGGGAGATGTCAATGAGCAGTTCTTC. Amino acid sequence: CASSLAGDVNEQFF.

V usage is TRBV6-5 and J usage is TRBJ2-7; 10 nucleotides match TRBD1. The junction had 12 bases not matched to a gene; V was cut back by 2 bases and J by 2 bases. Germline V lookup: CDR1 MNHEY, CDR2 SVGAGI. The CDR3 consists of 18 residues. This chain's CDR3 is CASSYVPGQGLMAYEQYF. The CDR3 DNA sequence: TGTGCCAGCAGTTACGTCCCGGGACAGGGGTTAATGGCCTACGAGCAGTACTTC.

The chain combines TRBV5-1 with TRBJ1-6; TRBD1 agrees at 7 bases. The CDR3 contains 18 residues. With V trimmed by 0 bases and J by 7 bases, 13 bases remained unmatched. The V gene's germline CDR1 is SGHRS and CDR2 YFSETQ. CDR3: CASSLGLNRDRENSPLHF. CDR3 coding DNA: TGCGCCAGCAGCTTGGGGTTAAACCGGGACAGAGAAAATTCACCCCTCCACTTT.

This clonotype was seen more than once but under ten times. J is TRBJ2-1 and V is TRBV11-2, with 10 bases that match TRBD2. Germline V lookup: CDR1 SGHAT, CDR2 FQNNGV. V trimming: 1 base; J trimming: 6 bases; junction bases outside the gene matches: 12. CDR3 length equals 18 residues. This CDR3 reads CASSLVAGPAGGRNEQFF. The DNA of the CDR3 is TGTGCCAGCAGCTTAGTGGCCGGTCCAGCGGGGGGGCGCAATGAGCAGTTCTTC.

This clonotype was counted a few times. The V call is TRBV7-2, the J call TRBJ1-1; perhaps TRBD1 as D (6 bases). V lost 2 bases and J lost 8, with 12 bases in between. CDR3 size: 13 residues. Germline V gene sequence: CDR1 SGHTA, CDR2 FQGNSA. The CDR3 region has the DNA TGTGCCAGCAGCTTAAGGGGGAGGAAAGAAGCTTTCTTT. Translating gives CASSLRGRKEAFF.

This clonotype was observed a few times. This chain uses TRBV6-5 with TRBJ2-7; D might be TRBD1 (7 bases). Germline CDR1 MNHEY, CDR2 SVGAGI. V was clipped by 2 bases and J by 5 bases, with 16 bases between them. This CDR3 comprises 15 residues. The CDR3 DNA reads TGTGCCAGCAGTTACCTGACAGGGAGGATCGACGAGCAGTACTTC. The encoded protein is CASSYLTGRIDEQYF.

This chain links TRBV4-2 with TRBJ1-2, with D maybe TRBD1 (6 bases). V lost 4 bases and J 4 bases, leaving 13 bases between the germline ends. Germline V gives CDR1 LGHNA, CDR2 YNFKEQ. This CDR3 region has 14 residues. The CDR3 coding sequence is TGTGCCAGCAGCCCAGCCGGGGGCCCCTATGGCTACACCTTC. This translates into CASSPAGGPYGYTF.